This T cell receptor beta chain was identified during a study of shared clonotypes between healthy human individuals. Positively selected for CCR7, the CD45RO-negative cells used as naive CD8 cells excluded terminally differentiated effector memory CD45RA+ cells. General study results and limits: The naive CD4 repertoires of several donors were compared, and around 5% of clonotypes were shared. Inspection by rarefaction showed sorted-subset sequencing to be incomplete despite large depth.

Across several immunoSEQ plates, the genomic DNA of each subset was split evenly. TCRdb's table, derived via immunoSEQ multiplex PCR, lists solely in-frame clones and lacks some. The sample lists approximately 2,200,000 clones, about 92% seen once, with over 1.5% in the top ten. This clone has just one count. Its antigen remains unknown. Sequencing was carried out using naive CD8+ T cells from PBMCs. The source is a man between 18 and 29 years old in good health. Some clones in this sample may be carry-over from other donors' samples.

CDR3 sequence: CASSSLSTSGRGSYNEQFF. CDR3 bases: TGTGCCAGCAGTTCCCTCTCTACTAGCGGGAGGGGATCCTACAATGAGCAGTTCTTC. The chain links TRBV27 to TRBJ2-1; 13 bases map to TRBD2. CDR1 is MNHEY, CDR2 SMNVEV, per germline (reference sequence). J was trimmed by 1 base and V by 4 bases; bases with no gene match: 10. CDR3 length: 19 amino acids.